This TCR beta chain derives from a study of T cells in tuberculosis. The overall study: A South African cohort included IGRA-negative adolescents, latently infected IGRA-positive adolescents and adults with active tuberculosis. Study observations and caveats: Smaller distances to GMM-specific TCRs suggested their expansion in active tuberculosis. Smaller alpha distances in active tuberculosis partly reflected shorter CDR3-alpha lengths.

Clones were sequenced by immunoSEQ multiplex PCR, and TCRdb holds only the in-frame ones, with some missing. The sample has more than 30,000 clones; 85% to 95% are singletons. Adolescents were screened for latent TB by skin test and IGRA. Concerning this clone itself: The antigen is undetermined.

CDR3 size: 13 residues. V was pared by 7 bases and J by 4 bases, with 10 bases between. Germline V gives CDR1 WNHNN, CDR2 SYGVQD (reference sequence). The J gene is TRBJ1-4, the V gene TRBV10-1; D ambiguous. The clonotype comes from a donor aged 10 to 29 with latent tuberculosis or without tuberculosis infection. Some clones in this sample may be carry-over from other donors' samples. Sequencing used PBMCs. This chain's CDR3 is CASTPGYNEKLFF. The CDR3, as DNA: TGCGCCAGCACCCCGGGATATAATGAAAAACTGTTTTTT.